This TCR beta chain was retrieved from a study of cytotoxic CD8 clonotypes in ibrutinib-treated CLL. The V gene lost 5 bases and the J gene lost 0 bases, with 15 bases spanning the gap. Per the germline V gene, CDR1 is SGHNT and CDR2 is YYREEE (reference sequence). The CDR3 loop spans 16 amino acids. Using immunoSEQ multiplex PCR, the repertoire was profiled, and TCRdb retains in-frame clones only, with some absent. In the table there are 20,000 to 25,000 clones, roughly 75% of which are singletons. The material was PBMCs, obtained before ibrutinib treatment. The clonotype was recovered from a human donor with chronic lymphocytic leukemia. This chain uses TRBV5-4 with TRBJ2-1; a weak D match, TRBD1 (6 bases). CDR3 DNA: TGTGCCAGCAGGGCCGGGACACCAAACTCCTACAATGAGCAGTTCTTC. This sequence encodes CASRAGTPNSYNEQFF. The full variable domain, with the rest looked up from reference TRBV5-4 and TRBJ2-1, is ETGVTQSPTHLIKTRGQQVTLRCSSQSGHNTVSWYQQALGQGPQFIFQYYREEENGRGNFPPRFSGLQFPNYSSELNVNALELDDSALYLCASRAGTPNSYNEQFFGPGTRLTVL.